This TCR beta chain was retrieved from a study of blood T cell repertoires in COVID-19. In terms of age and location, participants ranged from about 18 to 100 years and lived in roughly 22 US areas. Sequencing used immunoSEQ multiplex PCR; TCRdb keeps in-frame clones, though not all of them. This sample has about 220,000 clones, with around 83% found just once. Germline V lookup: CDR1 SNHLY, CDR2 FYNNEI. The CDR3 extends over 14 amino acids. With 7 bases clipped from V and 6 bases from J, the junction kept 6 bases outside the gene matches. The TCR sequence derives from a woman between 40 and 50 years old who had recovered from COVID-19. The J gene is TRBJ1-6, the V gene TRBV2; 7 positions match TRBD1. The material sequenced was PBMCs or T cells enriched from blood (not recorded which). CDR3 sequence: CASNQDRFNSPLHF. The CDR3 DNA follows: TGTGCCAGCAACCAGGACAGGTTTAATTCACCCCTCCACTTT.